Following are 30 T cell receptor beta chains from one sample sequenced in a study of metastatic and nonmetastatic thyroid tumors. None of the patients had undergone any treatment ahead of thyroid surgery. TCRdb re-called the PCR reads through MiXCR. The sample includes 12,000 or so clones, approximately 35% of them seen just once. The sequenced sample was tumor tissue. These receptors all come from a female donor with papillary thyroid cancer or a benign thyroid nodule (not recorded which). Some clones in this sample may be carry-over from other donors' samples.

J is TRBJ2-7 and V is TRBV24-1; 8 bases agree with TRBD1. CDR1 is KGHDR, CDR2 SFDVKD, per germline. This CDR3 comprises 15 residues. Trimming cost V 3 bases and J 4 bases; bases outside gene matches: 7. CDR3 in amino acids: CATSDPRQGTYEQYF. The CDR3 DNA sequence: TGTGCCACCAGTGATCCCCGACAGGGGACGTACGAGCAGTACTTC.

V and J are TRBV19 and TRBJ2-6; no clear D gene. CDR1 is LNHDA, CDR2 SQIVND, per germline (reference sequence). Trimming left V 3 bases short and J 4 bases short, with 4 bases between. The CDR3 runs to 13 residues. CDR3 coding DNA: TGTGCCAGTAGTATGGGGGGGGCCAACGTCCTGACTTTC. It is translated as CASSMGGANVLTF.

By sample fraction, this clone is medium-sized. The chain uses TRBV25-1 and TRBJ1-1, with D perhaps TRBD1 (6 bases). V was clipped by 7 bases and J by 4 bases, with 22 bases between them. The CDR3 totals 16 residues. CDR1 MGHDK and CDR2 SYGVNS come from the germline V gene. Written as DNA, the CDR3 is TGTGCCAGCACCTCCCTGGGGGGGCCCGCATCCACTGAAGCTTTCTTT. It codes for CASTSLGGPASTEAFF. Looking up the rest from reference TRBV25-1 and TRBJ1-1 gives the full variable domain: EADIYQTPRYLVIGTGKKITLECSQTMGHDKMYWYQQDPGMELHLIHYSYGVNSTEKGDLSSESTVSRIRTEHFPLTLESARPSHTSQYLCASTSLGGPASTEAFFGQGTRLTVV.

This clone was seen a handful of times. The rearrangement uses TRBV6-1 and TRBJ1-2, with D tentatively TRBD1 (5 bases). With 1 base removed from V and 6 bases from J, the gap between germline ends came to 21 bases. The CDR3 has 17 amino acids. Per germline, CDR1 MNHNS and CDR2 SASEGT. The CDR3 here is CASSEGFRTYGANGYTF. Here the CDR3 DNA reads TGTGCCAGCAGTGAAGGGTTCAGGACATATGGGGCGAATGGCTACACCTTC.

The CDR3 reads CASSGDWGEGEQFF. CDR3 bases: TGTGCCAGCAGTGGGGACTGGGGGGAGGGGGAGCAGTTCTTC. The rearrangement uses TRBV6-1 and TRBJ2-1; TRBD2 aligns across 7 bases. Per germline, CDR1 MNHNS and CDR2 SASEGT. The CDR3 is 14 residues long. Unmatched junction bases numbered 10, after V lost 4 bases and J lost 10 bases.

The gene calls are TRBV20-1 and TRBJ2-7; 12 nucleotides align to TRBD2. There are 13 residues in the CDR3. V was pared by 3 bases and J by 3 bases, with 0 bases of the junction left unmatched. Germline CDR1 DFQATT, CDR2 SNEGSKA (reference sequence). CDR3 in amino acids: CSARGLAGYEQYF. The CDR3 coding sequence is TGCAGTGCTAGGGGACTAGCGGGCTACGAGCAGTACTTC.

This clone rates as medium-sized (0.01 to 0.1%). V and J are TRBV19 and TRBJ2-7, with 9 bases lining up with TRBD2. J was trimmed by 5 bases and V by 4 bases; bases with no gene match: 3. The CDR3 is 13 amino acids. Germline V lookup: CDR1 LNHDA, CDR2 SQIVND (reference sequence). In DNA form, the CDR3 reads TGTGCCAGTAGTAGGGGACTAGCCGACGAGCAGTACTTC. As protein: CASSRGLADEQYF. Full variable domain (outside the CDR3, taken from reference TRBV19 and TRBJ2-7): DGGITQSPKYLFRKEGQNVTLSCEQNLNHDAMYWYRQDPGQGLRLIYYSQIVNDFQKGDIAEGYSVSREKKESFPLTVTSAQKNPTAFYLCASSRGLADEQYFGPGTRLTVT.

The rearrangement links TRBV4-1 to TRBJ2-7, with 8 bases fitting TRBD2. CDR1 MGHRA and CDR2 YSYEKL come from the germline V gene. The CDR3 runs to 15 residues. V lost 2 bases, J lost 0 bases, and 3 bases stayed unmatched. The CDR3 DNA sequence: TGCGCCAGCAGCCAACCGACTAGCGCCTCCTACGAGCAGTACTTC. As protein: CASSQPTSASYEQYF.

The chain recombines TRBV11-2 with TRBJ2-1; 9 bases map to TRBD2. The CDR3 runs to 16 residues. The V and J ends lost 5 bases and 3 bases, in that order; junction bases with no gene match: 8. Germline V gene lookup returns CDR1 SGHAT and CDR2 FQNNGV. CDR3 nucleotides: TGTGCCAGCAGCCGAACCATGACTAGCGGCTACAATGAGCAGTTCTTC. Translation: CASSRTMTSGYNEQFF.

The CDR3: CASSDGQGTSGRYDHYF. The CDR3 region has the DNA TGTGCCAGCAGTGATGGGCAGGGAACTAGCGGGAGGTACGATCATTACTTC. The chain is built from TRBV25-1 and TRBJ2-7; 12 bases map to TRBD2. The CDR3 covers 17 residues. From germline, CDR1 is MGHDK and CDR2 SYGVNS. V lost 3 bases to trimming and J lost 13 bases; unmatched junction nucleotides: 19.

Within the sample, this clone is medium-sized. The rearrangement uses TRBV19 and TRBJ2-2; tentatively, D is TRBD1 (5 bases). This CDR3 region has 14 residues. Germline values: CDR1 LNHDA, CDR2 SQIVND (reference sequence). Trimming stripped 4 bases from V and 4 bases from J, with 10 bases between. CDR3 DNA sequence: TGTGCCAGTAGTAGCCAGGGTGCCACCGGGGAGCTGTTTTTT. Translation: CASSSQGATGELFF.

This clone was recorded a few times. CDR3 in amino acids: CASREVPTRGKIYEQYF. As DNA, the CDR3 is TGTGCCAGCAGGGAAGTCCCAACGCGGGGGAAAATATACGAGCAGTACTTC. V is TRBV6-4 and J is TRBJ2-7, with 7 bases that match TRBD2. The CDR3 is 17 residues long. Germline values: CDR1 MRHNA, CDR2 SNTAGT. The J segment lost 4 bases and the V segment lost 6 bases, leaving 18 bases of the junction unmatched.

This clone was counted between two and nine times. The chain employs TRBV7-2 and TRBJ2-1; D call uncertain. The CDR3 contains 11 residues. Germline V CDR1 and CDR2: SGHTA, FQGNSA. Trimming cost V 7 bases and J 9 bases, with 10 bases left between them. As DNA, the CDR3 is TGTGCCAGCATCCTTGGTAGTGAGCAGTTCTTC. The encoded protein is CASILGSEQFF.

This clone is medium-sized in the sample. V is TRBV20-1 and J is TRBJ2-3; 10 bases are a match to TRBD2. Trimming removed 4 bases from V and 0 bases from J; junction bases left unmatched: 10. This CDR3 spans 17 amino acids. CDR1 is DFQATT and CDR2 is SNEGSKA in the germline V gene (reference sequence). The CDR3 bases are TGCAGTGCTACCCCCCTCCCTAGCGGGAGAAGCACAGATACGCAGTATTTT. Protein sequence: CSATPLPSGRSTDTQYF.

This chain connects TRBV28 to TRBJ1-1; the D is unclear. Germline V gives CDR1 MDHEN, CDR2 SYDVKM. Between the trimmed V and J ends, which lost 6 bases and 7 bases, there was a span of 18 bases. The CDR3 runs to 14 residues. As DNA, the CDR3 is TGTGCCAGCAGGCCGCGAGAGGCGGCCTTTGAAGCTTTCTTT. This gives the protein CASRPREAAFEAFF.

The chain employs TRBV11-2 and TRBJ2-2, with a possible D match to TRBD1 (5 bases). V was shortened by 3 bases and J by 0 bases, with 8 bases between the two germline ends. CDR3 length: 15 amino acids. Germline V gene data show CDR1 as SGHAT and CDR2 as FQNNGV. This CDR3 reads CASSFQGSNTGELFF. In nucleotides, the CDR3 is TGTGCCAGCAGCTTCCAGGGATCGAACACCGGGGAGCTGTTTTTT.

By share of the sample, this clone is medium-sized. The chain has TRBV12-3 or TRBV12-4 and TRBJ1-2; D gene ambiguous. Trimming removed 6 bases from V and 4 bases from J, with 12 bases in between. CDR3 length: 13 amino acids. The CDR3 DNA reads as TGTGCCAGCAGCCCGTTCGGGCTCTATGGCTACACCTTC. Amino acid sequence: CASSPFGLYGYTF.

This clone has at least ten counts. V and J are TRBV7-8 and TRBJ2-2; 7 bases line up with TRBD2. The CDR3 is 16 amino acids. Germline CDR1 SGHVS, CDR2 FQNEAQ. The ends lost 1 base at V and 0 bases at J; junction bases unmatched: 2. The CDR3 here is CASSLGGGANTGELFF. CDR3 nucleotides: TGTGCCAGCAGCTTAGGGGGGGGAGCGAACACCGGGGAGCTGTTTTTT.

The chain employs TRBV28 and TRBJ1-1; the D gene is possibly TRBD1 (6 bases). The CDR3 length is 13 residues. Germline V gives CDR1 MDHEN, CDR2 SYDVKM. V was clipped by 6 bases and J by 4 bases, with 12 bases between them. The CDR3 coding sequence is TGTGCCAGCAGACGCAGGGGAAGCACTGAAGCTTTCTTT. As protein: CASRRRGSTEAFF.

There are a few counts of this clone. The chain links TRBV27 to TRBJ1-1; unclear D gene. Trimming shortened V by 6 bases and J by 0 bases, and 11 bases separated the two germline ends. Germline loops: CDR1 MNHEY, CDR2 SMNVEV (reference sequence). CDR3 length equals 14 residues. The CDR3 coding sequence is TGTGCCAGCAGCCCGCTGGACCTGAACACTGAAGCTTTCTTT. Protein sequence: CASSPLDLNTEAFF.

The chain links TRBV6-2 or TRBV6-3 to TRBJ2-5; TRBD1 or TRBD2 may be the D gene (5 bases each). Germline lookup yields CDR1 MNHEY and CDR2 SVGEGT. There are 15 residues in the CDR3. Trimming cost V 6 bases and J 5 bases, with 19 bases left between them. CDR3: CASSLTGRPGETQYF. As DNA, the CDR3 is TGTGCCAGCAGCTTAACGGGACGGCCTGGGGAGACCCAGTACTTC.

Relative to its sample, this clone is medium-sized (0.01 to 0.1%). The chain carries TRBV3-1 and TRBJ1-3; TRBD1 might be the D (5 bases). V was clipped by 6 bases and J by 2 bases, with 14 bases between them. The germline CDR1 and CDR2 sequences are LGHDT and YNNKEL (reference sequence). The CDR3 contains 15 residues. CDR3 nucleotides: TGTGCCAGCAGACTCTCGGCGGGGGCTGGAAACACCATATATTTT. This gives the protein CASRLSAGAGNTIYF.

This clone is medium-sized. The chain carries TRBV5-1 and TRBJ2-1, with D hard to call. There are 14 residues in the CDR3. The germline CDR1 and CDR2 sequences are SGHRS and YFSETQ. V was clipped by 4 bases and J by 3 bases, with 11 bases between them. The CDR3, as DNA: TGCGCCAGCAGCCCAAGGACGGTCTACAATGAGCAGTTCTTC. The encoded protein is CASSPRTVYNEQFF.

The V gene is TRBV19, the J gene TRBJ2-6; no firm D call. V lost 2 bases and J 3 bases, leaving 11 bases between the germline ends. Germline-derived CDR1 and CDR2 are LNHDA and SQIVND (reference sequence). CDR3 size: 16 residues. CDR3 amino acids: CASSITLRRGANVLTF. The DNA of the CDR3 is TGTGCCAGTAGTATAACCCTCAGGCGTGGGGCCAACGTCCTGACTTTC.

As for this clone: Germline and junction disagree at one end, which may indicate a read error. The V gene is TRBV4-1, the J gene TRBJ2-3; a weak D match, TRBD2 (5 bases). The CDR3 has 15 residues. CDR1 is MGHRA and CDR2 is YSYEKL in the germline V gene. The CDR3 protein is CASSQPGIRSDMQYF. CDR3 bases: TGCGCCAGCAGCCAACCGGGAATCCGATCAGATATGCAGTATTTT.

This clone qualifies as medium-sized (0.01 to 0.1%). The V and J genes are TRBV11-1 and TRBJ2-7; the D is unclear. Between the trimmed V and J ends, which lost 4 bases and 6 bases, there was a span of 4 bases. CDR1 is SGHAT, CDR2 FQDESV, per germline (reference sequence). The CDR3 consists of 10 residues. The CDR3 reads CASSWGEQYF. The DNA of the CDR3 is TGTGCCAGCAGCTGGGGCGAGCAGTACTTC.

J is TRBJ2-1 and V is TRBV9; 10 bases line up with TRBD2. This CDR3 region has 17 residues. Per the germline V gene, CDR1 is SGDLS and CDR2 is YYNGEE. Losses at the gene ends were 4 bases for V and 9 bases for J; bases not matched to a gene: 16. The CDR3 DNA follows: TGTGCCAGCAGCCCTTCTGGGGCTAGCGGGAGTGAAGGTGAGCAGTTCTTC. Translation gives CASSPSGASGSEGEQFF. The variable domain in full, completed from reference TRBV9 and TRBJ2-1, reads DSGVTQTPKHLITATGQRVTLRCSPRSGDLSVYWYQQSLDQGLQFLIQYYNGEERAKGNILERFSAQQFPDLHSELNLSSLELGDSALYFCASSPSGASGSEGEQFFGPGTRLTVL.

This chain uses TRBV18 with TRBJ1-2; D not resolved. Germline CDR1 reads KGHSH; CDR2 reads LQKENI. V dropped 4 bases and J dropped 0 bases, with 12 bases sitting between them. The CDR3 has 15 amino acids. Here the CDR3 reads CASSQLGGTNYGYTF. The CDR3 DNA follows: TGTGCCAGCTCACAGCTAGGCGGGACTAACTATGGCTACACCTTC.

Points on this clone: Germline and junction disagree at one end, which may indicate a read error. This chain links TRBV11-3 with TRBJ2-1; the match to TRBD2 covers 10 bases. CDR3 size: 14 residues. The germline gives CDR1 SGHNT, CDR2 YENEEA. CDR3: CASSLTSGENEKFF. For the CDR3, the DNA is TGTGCCAGCAGCCTCACTAGCGGGGAAAATGAGAAGTTCTTC.

In its sample, this clone was seen a few times. J is TRBJ1-1 and V is TRBV6-1; no clear D gene. The CDR3 runs to 13 residues. V lost 3 bases, J lost 0 bases, and 5 bases lay in between. Germline V CDR1 and CDR2: MNHNS, SASEGT. The CDR3 loop reads CASSDKMNTEAFF. The CDR3 DNA reads TGTGCCAGCAGTGACAAAATGAACACTGAAGCTTTCTTT.